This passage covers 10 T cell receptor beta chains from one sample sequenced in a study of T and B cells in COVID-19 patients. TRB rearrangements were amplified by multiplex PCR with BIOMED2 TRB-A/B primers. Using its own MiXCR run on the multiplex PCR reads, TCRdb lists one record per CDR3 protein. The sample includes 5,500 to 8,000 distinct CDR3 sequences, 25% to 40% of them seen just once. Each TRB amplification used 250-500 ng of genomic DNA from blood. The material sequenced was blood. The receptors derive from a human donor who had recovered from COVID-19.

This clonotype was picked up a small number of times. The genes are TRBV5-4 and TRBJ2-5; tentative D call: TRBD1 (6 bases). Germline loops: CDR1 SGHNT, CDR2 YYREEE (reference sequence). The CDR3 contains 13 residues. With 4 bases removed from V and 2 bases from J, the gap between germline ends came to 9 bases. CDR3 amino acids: CASSRDKQETQYF. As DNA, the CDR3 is TGTGCCAGCAGCCGGGACAAACAAGAGACCCAGTACTTC.

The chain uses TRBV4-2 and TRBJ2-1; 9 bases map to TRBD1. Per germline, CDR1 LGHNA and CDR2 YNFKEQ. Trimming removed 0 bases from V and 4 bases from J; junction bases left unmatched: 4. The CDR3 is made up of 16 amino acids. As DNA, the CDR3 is TGTGCCAGCAGCCAAGACGACAGGGGGAAGTACAATGAGCAGTTCTTC. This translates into CASSQDDRGKYNEQFF.

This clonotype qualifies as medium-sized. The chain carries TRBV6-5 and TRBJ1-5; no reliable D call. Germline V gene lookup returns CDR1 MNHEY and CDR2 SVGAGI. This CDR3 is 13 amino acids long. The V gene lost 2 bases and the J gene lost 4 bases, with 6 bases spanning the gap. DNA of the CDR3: TGTGCCAGCAGTTACGGGGTTAATCAGCCCCAGCATTTT. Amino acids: CASSYGVNQPQHF.

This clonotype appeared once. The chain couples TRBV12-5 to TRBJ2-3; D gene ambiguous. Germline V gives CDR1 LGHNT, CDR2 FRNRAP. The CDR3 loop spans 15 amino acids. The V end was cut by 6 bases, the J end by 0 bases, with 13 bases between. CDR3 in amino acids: CASGPRNLSTDTQYF. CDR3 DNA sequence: TGTGCTAGTGGCCCCAGGAATCTAAGCACAGATACGCAGTATTTT.

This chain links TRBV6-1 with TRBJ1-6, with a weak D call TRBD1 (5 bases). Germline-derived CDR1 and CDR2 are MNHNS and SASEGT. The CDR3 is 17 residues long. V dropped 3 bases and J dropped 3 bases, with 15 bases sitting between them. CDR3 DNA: TGTGCCAGCAGTGATATAATGACAGCCCACTATAATTCACCCCTCCACTTT. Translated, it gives CASSDIMTAHYNSPLHF.

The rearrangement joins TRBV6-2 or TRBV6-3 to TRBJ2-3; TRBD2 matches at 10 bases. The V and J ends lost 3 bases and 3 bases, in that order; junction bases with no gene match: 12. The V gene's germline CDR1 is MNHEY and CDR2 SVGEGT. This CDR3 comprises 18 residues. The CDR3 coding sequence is TGTGCCAGCAGTTATGTTCCCCTACTAGCGGGGAGGACAGATACGCAGTATTTT. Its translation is CASSYVPLLAGRTDTQYF.

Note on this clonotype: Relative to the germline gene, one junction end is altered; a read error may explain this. The DNA for the CDR3 is TGCGCCAGCAGCCCAGCTAGCCGCACCTACAATGAGCAGTTCTTC. Protein product: CASSPASRTYNEQFF. The chain is built from TRBV5-6 and TRBJ2-1; D might be TRBD2 (5 bases). The CDR3 is 15 amino acids. Germline CDR1 reads SGHDT; CDR2 reads YYEEEE.

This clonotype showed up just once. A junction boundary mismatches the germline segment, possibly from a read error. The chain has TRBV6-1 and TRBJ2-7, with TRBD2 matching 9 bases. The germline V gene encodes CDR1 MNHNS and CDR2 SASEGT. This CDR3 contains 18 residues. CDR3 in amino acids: CAISVGERGAVGSYEQYF. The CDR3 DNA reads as TGTGCCATCAGTGTGGGGGAGCGGGGGGCGGTCGGCTCCTACGAGCAGTACTTC.

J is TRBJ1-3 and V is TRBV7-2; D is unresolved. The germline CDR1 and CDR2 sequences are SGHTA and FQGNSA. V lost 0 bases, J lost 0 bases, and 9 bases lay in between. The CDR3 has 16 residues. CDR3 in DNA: TGTGCCAGCAGCTTAGCGTCAGTCTTCTCTGGAAACACCATATATTTT. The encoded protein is CASSLASVFSGNTIYF.

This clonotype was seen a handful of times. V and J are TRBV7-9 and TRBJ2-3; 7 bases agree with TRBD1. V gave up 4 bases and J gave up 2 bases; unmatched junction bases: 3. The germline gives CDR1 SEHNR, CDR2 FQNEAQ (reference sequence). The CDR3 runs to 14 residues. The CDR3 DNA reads TGTGCCAGCAGCTGGGGACAGACCACAGATACGCAGTATTTT. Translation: CASSWGQTTDTQYF. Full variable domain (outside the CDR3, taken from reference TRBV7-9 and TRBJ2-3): DTGVSQNPRHKITKRGQNVTFRCDPISEHNRLYWYRQTLGQGPEFLTYFQNEAQLEKSRLLSDRFSAERPKGSFSTLEIQRTEQGDSAMYLCASSWGQTTDTQYFGPGTRLTVL.